The 13 T cell receptor beta chains listed next were all sequenced from one sample in a study of cytomegalovirus exposure and HLA in healthy donors. Only in-frame clones appear in the TCRdb table, and some are missing; sequencing was by immunoSEQ multiplex PCR. The sample lists 150,000 to 200,000 clones, around nine tenths occurring once. The sequencing sample was made of PBMCs. These receptors were collected from a woman between 18 and 29 years old in good health and CMV-seronegative.

This chain links TRBV7-9 with TRBJ2-7; 7 nucleotides align to TRBD2. Germline V gene lookup returns CDR1 SEHNR and CDR2 FQNEAQ (reference sequence). The CDR3 is 13 residues long. The junction had 12 bases not matched to a gene; V was cut back by 10 bases and J by 6 bases. The CDR3 protein is CATTRGGVGEQYF. DNA for the CDR3: TGTGCCACTACCCGCGGGGGAGTCGGCGAGCAGTACTTC.

The chain has TRBV2 and TRBJ2-4, with D possibly TRBD1 on 6 matching bases. The CDR3 is made up of 16 amino acids. The V gene's germline CDR1 is SNHLY and CDR2 FYNNEI. V lost 8 bases and J lost 1, with 18 bases in between. For the CDR3, the DNA is TGTGCCAGCGGGGAGAGTACAGGGACGGCCAAAAACATTCAGTACTTC. Translated: CASGESTGTAKNIQYF.

This sequence joins TRBV14 and TRBJ2-3; possibly TRBD1 for D (6 bases). The CDR3 has 15 amino acids. V was clipped by 4 bases and J by 2 bases, with 13 bases between them. Looked up from germline, CDR1 is SGHDN and CDR2 is FVKESK. The chain's CDR3 is CASSRRDNPTDTQYF. In DNA form, the CDR3 reads TGTGCCAGCAGCCGACGGGACAATCCCACAGATACGCAGTATTTT.

The chain carries TRBV7-9 and TRBJ2-1; no clear D. The CDR3 is 12 amino acids. Germline-derived CDR1 and CDR2 are SEHNR and FQNEAQ (reference sequence). V shed 2 bases and J shed 10 bases, with 9 bases lying between them. This CDR3 reads CASSLISREQFF. The CDR3 DNA reads as TGTGCCAGCAGCTTAATTTCTCGGGAGCAGTTCTTC.

The chain joins TRBV10-2 to TRBJ1-5, with 9 bases identical to TRBD1. This CDR3 is built from 14 residues. Trimming took 0 bases from V and 6 from J; bases not matched to a gene: 0. Germline-derived CDR1 and CDR2 are WSHSY and SAAADI. The CDR3 loop reads CASSESTGGQPQHF. CDR3 sequence (DNA): TGCGCCAGCAGTGAGTCGACAGGGGGTCAGCCCCAGCATTTT.

This clone was detected only a few times. The chain is built from TRBV4-1 and TRBJ1-2; D call uncertain. Looked up from germline, CDR1 is MGHRA and CDR2 is YSYEKL. Trimming removed 1 base from V and 4 bases from J, with 10 bases in between. The CDR3 length is 14 residues. The CDR3 loop is CASSQVGGFYGYTF. The DNA of the CDR3 is TGCGCCAGCAGCCAAGTCGGAGGCTTCTATGGCTACACCTTC.

The chain has TRBV9 and TRBJ2-6; TRBD1 aligns across 9 bases. The CDR3 covers 17 residues. V shed 3 bases, J shed 0 bases, and the junction held 4 bases outside the gene matches. The germline gives CDR1 SGDLS, CDR2 YYNGEE. CDR3 loop: CASSGTGAFSGANVLTF. The CDR3 DNA reads as TGTGCCAGCAGCGGGACAGGGGCGTTCTCTGGGGCCAACGTCCTGACTTTC.

This chain links TRBV5-1 with TRBJ1-3; 7 bases align to TRBD1. The CDR3 sequence is 13 residues long. The germline V gene has CDR1 SGHRS and CDR2 YFSETQ. The ends lost 8 bases at V and 1 base at J; junction bases unmatched: 3. For the CDR3, the DNA is TGCGCCAGACAGACAGGGTCTGGAAACACCATATATTTT. This sequence encodes CARQTGSGNTIYF.

The rearrangement joins TRBV14 to TRBJ1-3, with D unclear. The V gene's germline CDR1 is SGHDN and CDR2 FVKESK. There are 18 residues in the CDR3. V lost 1 base and J 0 bases, leaving 16 bases between the germline ends. The CDR3 loop is CASSQGRNPGNSGNTIYF. Here the CDR3 DNA reads TGTGCCAGCAGCCAAGGGAGGAACCCTGGAAACTCTGGAAACACCATATATTTT. The whole variable domain, remainder taken from reference TRBV14 and TRBJ1-3, is EAGVTQFPSHSVIEKGQTVTLRCDPISGHDNLYWYRRVMGKEIKFLLHFVKESKQDESGMPNNRFLAERTGGTYSTLKVQPAELEDSGVYFCASSQGRNPGNSGNTIYFGEGSWLTVV.

This chain joins TRBV5-6 and TRBJ1-4; the D gene is possibly TRBD1 (6 bases). This CDR3 is built from 14 residues. The V gene's germline CDR1 is SGHDT and CDR2 YYEEEE. V was shortened by 4 bases and J by 7 bases, with 14 bases between the two germline ends. DNA of the CDR3: TGTGCCAGCAGCAAGCACAGGGTGGGTGAAAAACTGTTTTTT. Its translation: CASSKHRVGEKLFF.

V usage is TRBV5-4 and J usage is TRBJ1-2, with D maybe TRBD1 (5 bases). Trimming took 1 base from V and 8 from J, leaving 18 bases between them. Germline V CDR1 and CDR2: SGHNT, YYREEE (reference sequence). The CDR3 has 15 residues. The CDR3 sequence: CASSLQRGGTQGYTF. DNA of the CDR3: TGTGCCAGCAGCTTGCAACGAGGAGGGACTCAGGGCTACACCTTC. Supplemented by reference TRBV5-4 and TRBJ1-2, the full variable domain reads ETGVTQSPTHLIKTRGQQVTLRCSSQSGHNTVSWYQQALGQGPQFIFQYYREEENGRGNFPPRFSGLQFPNYSSELNVNALELDDSALYLCASSLQRGGTQGYTFGSGTRLTVV.

This sequence joins TRBV18 and TRBJ1-1; 7 bases fit TRBD1. The V gene end was trimmed by 4 bases and the J gene end by 5 bases; junction bases not matched to a gene: 16. The CDR3 loop spans 17 amino acids. Germline lookup yields CDR1 KGHSH and CDR2 LQKENI. In nucleotides, the CDR3 is TGTGCCAGCTCACAAAATAAAAAGGACAGGTTCGAGACTGAAGCTTTCTTT. It translates to CASSQNKKDRFETEAFF. Together with reference TRBV18 and TRBJ1-1, the CDR3 gives the full variable domain: NAGVMQNPRHLVRRRGQEARLRCSPMKGHSHVYWYRQLPEEGLKFMVYLQKENIIDESGMPKERFSAEFPKEGPSILRIQQVVRGDSAAYFCASSQNKKDRFETEAFFGQGTRLTVV.

This chain connects TRBV27 to TRBJ2-7; possible D gene TRBD2, 6 bases. CDR1 is MNHEY and CDR2 is SMNVEV in the germline V gene (reference sequence). The V and J ends lost 4 bases and 3 bases respectively, with 10 bases between them. The CDR3 has 13 amino acids. CDR3 in DNA: TGTGCCAGCAGTTCCCGGGGGATCTACGAGCAGTACTTC. Translating gives CASSSRGIYEQYF.